The rows below give T cell receptor beta chains drawn from one sample of a study of blood T cell repertoires in COVID-19. Sequencing used immunoSEQ multiplex PCR; TCRdb keeps in-frame clones, though not all of them. The profile shows tens of thousands of clones, about 70% of them singletons. Sequenced material: peripheral blood. The receptors here all came from a woman in her sixties or seventies with acute or convalescent COVID-19. Both conserved end residues are part of each CDR3. Fields, in order: V gene, clone size, D gene, J gene, CDR3 DNA, CDR3 protein. The D gene is left open where the match is weak. Not all rows give a size; the values are once, few, many and, for expanded clones, a class.

>TRBV6-1|NA|TRBD1|TRBJ2-3
TGTGCCAGCAGTGAAGAGGACAGGGGGCGGTATTTT
CASSEEDRGRYF
>TRBV7-2|many|NA|TRBJ1-2
TGTGCCAGCAATCTCCTTGGGGGGTCGGATGGCTACACCTTC
CASNLLGGSDGYTF
>TRBV2|NA|TRBD1|TRBJ2-7
TGTGCCAGCAGTGAAGCGGAACAGGGGGTCTACGAGCAGTACTTC
CASSEAEQGVYEQYF
>TRBV24-1|NA|NA|TRBJ1-2
TGTGCCACCAGTGGCAGGGCGGATGGCTACACCTTC
CATSGRADGYTF
>TRBV10-3|NA|TRBD1|TRBJ2-1
TGTGCCATCAGTGAGACGCGACAGGGGTTGGGGACGCGGTACAATGAGCAGTTCTTC
CAISETRQGLGTRYNEQFF
>TRBV7-2|NA|TRBD1|TRBJ1-2
TGTGCCAGCAGCTCCGGACAGGGGGCGAACTATGGCTACACCTTC
CASSSGQGANYGYTF
>TRBV30|NA|TRBD2|TRBJ2-1
TGTGCCTGGAGTAAAGGAGCGGGAGGTCTTTACAATGAGCAGTTCTTC
CAWSKGAGGLYNEQFF
>TRBV7-2|NA|TRBD1|TRBJ2-7
TGTGCCAGCAGCTTACCACTAGGGACAGCCTACGAGCAGTACTTC
CASSLPLGTAYEQYF
>TRBV2|few|NA|TRBJ1-2
TGTGCCAGCAGAGGGGTAGAGCCTAACTATGGCTACACCTTC
CASRGVEPNYGYTF
>TRBV3-1/TRBV3-2|few|NA|TRBJ2-1
TGTGCCAGCAGCCAAGACAGGGATGAGCAGTTCTTC
CASSQDRDEQFF
>TRBV19|NA|TRBD2|TRBJ2-2
TGTGCCAGTAGAAAACAGGGACTAGCGGGAAGTAGTACCGGGGAGCTGTTTTTT
CASRKQGLAGSSTGELFF
>TRBV21-1|NA|NA|TRBJ2-2
TGTGCCAGCAGCAAAGTGAGAGGGCAGACCGGGGAGCTGTTTTTT
CASSKVRGQTGELFF
>TRBV2|NA|NA|TRBJ1-6
TGTGCCAGCAGTGAGTGGGGGGGAGTGGATTCACCCCTCCACTTT
CASSEWGGVDSPLHF
>TRBV11-2|NA|NA|TRBJ2-5
TGTGCCAGCAGCTTAGAGGGCCTGTCGGAGACCCAGTACTTC
CASSLEGLSETQYF